Reported below is one T cell receptor beta chain. This clonotype was seen ten or more times. Its recognized antigen is unknown. Nothing much larger sits one base from this clone, and base qualities are not available. The CDR3 holds 13 amino acids from the cysteine to the phenylalanine. The sequence is cut down to CDR3 DNA, 39 bases in frame from base 1. From the germline V gene (reference sequence), CDR1 is SGHNT and CDR2 is YYREEE. V has 3 bases trimmed and J has 3 bases trimmed; junction bases matching no gene number 2. The library relied on 5' RACE. The sequencer listed for this sample is Illumina HiSeq 2500. A second PCR of about 6 to 12 cycles was run with a J-beta primer mix and a sample-barcoded 5' primer. A template-switch 5' adaptor carrying 12 random nucleotides introduced a unique molecular identifier onto each TCR beta cDNA molecule. Each sample yielded at least 3 million CDR3-containing paired-end reads. First-strand cDNA was synthesized from all RNA with the Mint cDNA synthesis kit, primed by a TRBC-specific oligonucleotide. After uracil-DNA glycosylase treatment, a first 18-cycle PCR used universal primers M1SS and BC2_uni_R on all cDNA. The study's own analysis went as follows. For normalization, 1 million high-quality reads were randomly selected from each sample, with every read carrying a distinct molecular identifier. Instead of being binned into consensus sequences, reads with shared molecular identifiers were discarded. MiTCR, with a Q25 quality threshold and the strictest error-elimination algorithm, was used for CDR3 identification, clonotype clustering and error correction. A nonparametric unseen species model using Euler transformation provided a lower-bound estimate of total TCR beta diversity. The public reads were quality trimmed at Q25 with fastp and then assembled into clones with MiXCR by TCRdb, keeping productive beta chains. Each CDR3 protein appears once, grouped with its most common genes and DNA. TCRdb, not the authors, supplied the V and J calls. This sample gives roughly 650,000 distinct CDR3 sequences in total; approximately 31% of them show up just once. The ten largest clones take up less than 20% of the sample.

The approximately 41 donors, aged about 6 to 90 years, were systemically healthy Caucasian individuals from Russia. Each donor gave about 10 milliliters of peripheral blood, drawn into EDTA-treated Vacutainer tubes. PBMCs were isolated by Ficoll-Paque density-gradient centrifugation, with at least 7 million obtained per sample. Trizol reagent was used to extract total RNA from the PBMCs, yielding at least 5.5 micrograms per sample. The percentages of naive CD45RAhigh/CD27high T cells were determined by flow cytometry on a PBMC aliquot from every donor. This sample stems from a study of blood T cells in healthy people across ages (dated by TCRdb to the mid-2010s). Study-wide context: In model experiments, template switching captured roughly one uniquely barcoded TCR beta cDNA molecule for every two T cells. To track age-related changes in TCR beta repertoire diversity, the study relied on deep sequencing normalized with unique cDNA molecular identifiers. The donors were split into four age groups: young (average about 16 years), middle-aged (around 40), aged (approximately 60) and long-lived (more than 80). To avoid experimental bias, donors of different ages were spread randomly across the sequencing lanes. For two donors (one aged 18 to 29 and one aged 80 or older), the study analyzed two additional independent replicas of 1 million unique cDNA reads from the same blood draw. Summary of the overall study and its limitations: Because the CMV infection status of the donors was unknown, age-related changes in expanded clonotypes may potentially have been confounded. Observed TCR beta diversity per million T cells fell roughly linearly with age, and a significant reduction was already apparent by age roughly 40. A strong correlation was found between observed TCR beta diversity and the percentage of naive T cells measured by flow cytometry. Compared with the aged group, the long-lived group had more naive CD4+ T cells, fewer expanded clones and increased TCR diversity, suggesting age selection. Because profiling used bulk unsorted PBMCs, naive and antigen-experienced compartments could not be compared conclusively. Total diversity estimates from one million sequenced T cells were considered lower bounds and underestimates.

This sequence was found in a woman of 80 years or more in good health. Donor details come from another sample of the same person, matched by shared clones. Sequencing used blood. The V and J segments used are TRBV5-4 and TRBJ2-7; 8 nucleotides in the junction match TRBD2. The bases read TGTGCCAGCAGCTCGGGGGGGGTCTACGAGCAGTACTTC. Translation gives CASSSGGVYEQYF.